The clone carrying this T cell receptor (beta chain) was seen many times. Antigen: not known. This record belongs to a study of identical twins. Findings of the study overall: Cord blood's abundant beta clonotypes had fewer insertions, unlike memory repertoires. Models predicted too little out-of-frame TCR alpha sharing in monozygotic twins. It was cross-sectional statistical analysis, not following the same donors, that the conclusions relied on. Twins showed weaker excess sharing in their beta out-of-frame sequences.

Looked up from germline, CDR1 is SNHLY and CDR2 is FYNNEI. V was cut by 4 bases and J by 5 bases, with 23 bases left in between. This CDR3 region has 17 residues. TCRdb processed the 5' RACE reads anew with MiXCR; each CDR3 protein has one entry. The sample yields about 690,000 distinct CDR3 sequences, less than 7% seen once. The sequenced sample was naive T cells sorted from blood. V is TRBV2 and J is TRBJ2-5, with D possibly matching TRBD1 (6 bases). The receptor's source is a man between 18 and 29 years old in good health. DNA of the CDR3: TGTGCCAGCAGTGCCGGACCCTTACAGGGCCAGGGGGAGACCCAGTACTTC. It codes for CASSAGPLQGQGETQYF.